This T cell receptor beta chain stems from a study of breast tumors, draining lymph nodes, adjacent tissues. This CDR3 comprises 17 residues. J gave up 2 bases and V 3 bases, and 14 bases lay outside the gene matches. Germline CDR1 and CDR2: DFQATT and SNEGSKA (reference sequence). One entry per CDR3 protein, called by TCRdb with MiXCR from the multiplex PCR reads. Of 200,000 to 300,000 distinct CDR3 sequences listed, more than 30% are singletons. Axillary draining lymph nodes of breast cancer patients supplied the node samples. This clonotype was counted once. The gene calls are TRBV20-1 and TRBJ2-5; 8 bases align to TRBD2. The TCR originated in a female donor with breast cancer. Some clones in this sample may be carry-over from other donors' samples. Sequencing was carried out using axillary lymph node tissue. CDR3 sequence (DNA): TGCAGTGCTAGGGTGTTGGGAGCGGGAGTTCGGCAAGAGACCCAGTACTTC. Its translation is CSARVLGAGVRQETQYF.